This TCR beta chain was captured by sequencing in a study of T cells in localized non-small cell lung cancer. Findings and caveats of the study: A median about 54 of the top 100 tumor clones appeared in adjacent lung. Maximal T cell clonality occurred in uninvolved adjacent lung, with tumor ranking below it. Prolonged overall survival went with higher T cell density in the blood.

The CDR3 has 16 residues. CDR1 is SEHNR, CDR2 FQNEAQ, per germline (reference sequence). V was trimmed by 5 bases and J by 0 bases, leaving 14 bases between them. This clone was counted a single time. What it binds is not known. Here immunoSEQ multiplex PCR was the method, and the copy in TCRdb shows in-frame clones only, minus some. The data show roughly 64,000 clones, 81% seen once. The chain has TRBV7-9 and TRBJ1-3; possible D gene TRBD1, 5 bases. The receptor was isolated from a man between 40 and 70 years old with stage II lung adenocarcinoma. The sample was PBMCs, taken before any cancer treatment. The CDR3 bases are TGTGCCAGCAGCCCTAGCTTGGGGGTCTCTGGAAACACCATATATTTT. Amino acid sequence: CASSPSLGVSGNTIYF.